The rows below give T cell receptor beta chains drawn from one sample of a study of control samples from healthy donors and cancer patients. Sequencing used immunoSEQ multiplex PCR; TCRdb keeps in-frame clones, though not all of them. The repertoire holds 45,000 to 60,000 clones, with about nine tenths as singletons. The sample was PBMCs. The source of these receptors is a man aged 60-69 years with head and neck cancer. CDR3s include the opening cysteine and the closing phenylalanine or tryptophan. Each record gives: D gene, clone size, J gene, V gene, CDR3 DNA, CDR3 protein. A D gene is named only where the DNA matches it firmly. Size tells how often a clone was seen (once, few, many) or the class of an expanded clone, and some rows leave it out.

-,-,TRBJ2-3,TRBV6-5,TGTGCCAGCAGTTACTTTGGGGAACAGGGCACAGATACGCAGTATTTT,CASSYFGEQGTDTQYF
-,once,TRBJ2-3,TRBV7-2,TGTGCCAGCAGCTTAAACAGGCGAAACACAGATACGCAGTATTTT,CASSLNRRNTDTQYF
TRBD1,-,TRBJ1-5,TRBV7-6,TGTGCCAGCAGCTTAATGTTACAGGACAGGGGCCAGTATAGCAATCAGCCCCAGCATTTT,CASSLMLQDRGQYSNQPQHF
-,-,TRBJ1-1,TRBV7-9,TGTGCCAGCAGCTCGAGATTACACTACCCCGAGAACACTGAAGCTTTCTTT,CASSSRLHYPENTEAFF
-,-,TRBJ2-7,TRBV11-2,TGTGCCAGCAGCTTAGAATCGTCGACTATGGGCGAGCAGTACTTC,CASSLESSTMGEQYF
-,-,TRBJ2-7,TRBV15,TGTGCCACCAGCAGAGATAACCCGGGGTTCTACGAGCAGTACTTC,CATSRDNPGFYEQYF
-,few,TRBJ2-1,TRBV6-5,TGTGCCAGCAGTTACTCGGGCCGGGGGCCCTACAATGAGCAGTTCTTC,CASSYSGRGPYNEQFF
-,-,TRBJ2-5,TRBV6-5,TGTGCCAGCAGTTACCAGACAGGAGGGGGTATGAAGACCCAGTACTTC,CASSYQTGGGMKTQYF
TRBD1,-,TRBJ1-4,TRBV30,TGTGCCTGGAGTGTCGGACAGGGGGGAATTAATGAAAAACTGTTTTTT,CAWSVGQGGINEKLFF
TRBD1,-,TRBJ2-5,TRBV4-3,TGCGCCAGCAGCCAAGAAGCCCTCCGGACAGGAGAAGAGACCCAGTACTTC,CASSQEALRTGEETQYF
-,once,TRBJ1-2,TRBV5-1,TGCGCCAGCAGCCCGCTGGGTGGGACAACTGTTCCTAACTATGGCTACACCTTC,CASSPLGGTTVPNYGYTF
TRBD1,-,TRBJ2-7,TRBV5-6,TGTGCCAGCAGCTTGGGACAGGGGGTTTCCGAGCAGTACTTC,CASSLGQGVSEQYF
TRBD1,-,TRBJ1-3,TRBV4-3,TGCGCCAGCAGCCAGCACAGGGGGTCTGGAAACACCATATATTTT,CASSQHRGSGNTIYF
TRBD1,-,TRBJ1-1,TRBV10-3,TGTGCCATCAGGACCCAGGGGGACACTGAAGCTTTCTTT,CAIRTQGDTEAFF
-,-,TRBJ2-3,TRBV7-2,TGTGCCAGCAGCTTAGTAGGAGGGAGGTACGTGGGAGATACGCAGTATTTT,CASSLVGGRYVGDTQYF
TRBD1,-,TRBJ2-7,TRBV5-1,TGCGCCAGCAGCCTGGGACAGGGGGCGTACGAGCAGTACTTC,CASSLGQGAYEQYF
TRBD2,-,TRBJ2-5,TRBV11-2,TGTGCCAGCAGCCCTCGGACGTCTAGCGGGGCCTACCAAGAGACCCAGTACTTC,CASSPRTSSGAYQETQYF
-,-,TRBJ2-3,TRBV30,TGTGCCTGGAGTGTAGGTGAATACAATACGCAGTATTTT,CAWSVGEYNTQYF
TRBD1,-,TRBJ1-1,TRBV7-2,TGTGCCAGCAGCCAATTTCCGGGACAGGGGGCCATGAACACTGAAGCTTTCTTT,CASSQFPGQGAMNTEAFF
TRBD1,-,TRBJ2-7,TRBV3-1/TRBV3-2,TGTGCCAGCAGCGGCCGGGACAGGGGGGCCTACGAGCAGTACTTC,CASSGRDRGAYEQYF
TRBD2,-,TRBJ2-7,TRBV6-1,TGTGCCAGCAGTGAGTGGGTAGCGGGAGATTCCGAGCAGTACTTC,CASSEWVAGDSEQYF
-,-,TRBJ2-2,TRBV2,TGTGCCAGCAGTGAATTGGGGACTCCTTACACCGGGGAGCTGTTTTTT,CASSELGTPYTGELFF
TRBD2,-,TRBJ2-3,TRBV18,TGTGCCAGCTCTGGGGGGGAAGATACGCAGTATTTT,CASSGGEDTQYF
TRBD1,-,TRBJ1-4,TRBV6-5,TGTGCCAGCAGTACCCGAGACAGGGGCGGGGAAAAACTGTTTTTT,CASSTRDRGGEKLFF
TRBD2,-,TRBJ2-3,TRBV5-1,TGCGCCAGCAGCTATTCACGGGGGGGATTAACAGATACGCAGTATTTT,CASSYSRGGLTDTQYF
-,-,TRBJ2-7,TRBV7-3,TGTGCCAGCAGCGTCAATGGTCCCCTGGGCTACGAGCAGTACTTC,CASSVNGPLGYEQYF
TRBD2,once,TRBJ2-5,TRBV7-8,TGTGCCAGCAGCCCAGGGACTAGCGGTTTTAAAGAGACCCAGTACTTC,CASSPGTSGFKETQYF
-,once,TRBJ2-3,TRBV7-8,TGTGCCAGCAGCGTACGGCTATTGGATACGCAGTATTTT,CASSVRLLDTQYF
TRBD2,-,TRBJ2-7,TRBV6-1,TGTGCCAGCAGTGAATGGGGACTAGCTGCCTACGAGCAGTACTTC,CASSEWGLAAYEQYF
TRBD1,-,TRBJ2-4,TRBV4-3,TGCGCCAGCAGCCAAGATCGGGACAGGCTAGCCAAAAACATTCAGTACTTC,CASSQDRDRLAKNIQYF
-,once,TRBJ1-1,TRBV6-5,TGTGCCAGCGCTCTTCCTACTGAAGCTTTCTTT,CASALPTEAFF
-,-,TRBJ2-5,TRBV13,TGTGCCAGCAGCCGAGATCTAGCGCAAGTGACCCAGTACTTC,CASSRDLAQVTQYF
-,-,TRBJ1-1,TRBV7-9,TGTGCCAGCAGGACCCAGGGAGGAAAGACTGAAGCTTTCTTT,CASRTQGGKTEAFF
-,-,TRBJ1-5,TRBV4-2,TGTGCCAGCAGCCAAGAGGTCAGGGGAGAGGGCCAGCCCCAGCATTTT,CASSQEVRGEGQPQHF
-,-,TRBJ1-1,TRBV11-2,TGTGCCAGCAGCTTAGAGAGGTTGGTCCGCACTGAAGCTTTCTTT,CASSLERLVRTEAFF
TRBD1,once,TRBJ2-6,TRBV4-1,TGCGCCAGCAGCCAACAACAGGGGGGCCTTTCTCCGGCCAACGTCCTGACTTTC,CASSQQQGGLSPANVLTF
-,-,TRBJ2-3,TRBV4-3,TGCGCCAGCAGCCAAGATCGTGGCAGTAACACAGATACGCAGTATTTT,CASSQDRGSNTDTQYF
TRBD1,-,TRBJ2-2,TRBV5-1,TGCGCCAGCAGCTCGGGACAGGGATTCGCCGGGGAGCTGTTTTTT,CASSSGQGFAGELFF
-,-,TRBJ1-5,TRBV7-2,TGTGCCAGCAGCTTAGACAGCGGCAATCAGCCCCAGCATTTT,CASSLDSGNQPQHF
-,-,TRBJ1-1,TRBV12-3/TRBV12-4,TGTGCCAGCAGTTTATGGGGGACTGAAGCTTTCTTT,CASSLWGTEAFF